This T cell receptor (beta chain) was sequenced for a study of vaccination effects on CD4 cells after COVID-19. The CDR3 contains 13 residues. CDR1 and CDR2 (germline): SGHRS, YFSETQ. Trimming cost V 6 bases and J 4 bases, with 13 bases left between them. Prior to sequencing, the ViraFEST assay stimulated PBMC with viral peptide pools, which expanded the antigen-specific CD4+ T cells. Cultured cells yielded isolated CD4+ T cells after 10 to 11 days. None of the vaccinated had previously contracted SARS-CoV-2, and their nucleocapsid antibodies tested negative. Generated by immunoSEQ multiplex PCR, the TCRdb table keeps only in-frame clones and is missing some. The profile shows about 73,000 clones, approximately 72% of them singletons. This clone was picked up one time. Its cognate antigen is unknown.

This clonotype originated in a human donor who received a COVID-19 vaccine. The material sequenced was CD4+ T cells from PBMCs cultured with HCoV-NL63 spike peptides, taken before COVID-19 vaccination. The rearrangement links TRBV5-1 to TRBJ1-1; D is unresolved. The CDR3 sequence is CASIREYGTEAFF. As DNA, the CDR3 is TGCGCCAGCATCCGGGAATATGGCACTGAAGCTTTCTTT.